This is a list of T cell receptor beta chains from one sample in a study of cytomegalovirus exposure and HLA in healthy donors. Sequencing was performed with immunoSEQ multiplex PCR; in TCRdb, only in-frame clones are kept and a portion is missing. The sample lists 110,000 or so clones; 70% to 80% were seen once. Material for sequencing was PBMCs. Receptors originate from a woman younger than 45 in good health and CMV-seropositive. CDR3s include the opening cysteine and the closing phenylalanine or tryptophan. The order of the fields is clone size, J gene, V gene, D gene, CDR3 DNA, CDR3 protein. A D gene is named only where the DNA matches it firmly. Not every row has a clone size; where given, it reads once, few, many or a size class.

.,TRBJ1-2,TRBV4-1,TRBD1,TGCGCCAGCAGCCAGCGTATGGGGACAGGAGGATCGCCCAACTATGGCTACACCTTC,CASSQRMGTGGSPNYGYTF
few,TRBJ1-5,TRBV2,TRBD1,TGTGCCAGCAGGGGACAGGGGTCGGGCAATCAGCCCCAGCATTTT,CASRGQGSGNQPQHF
.,TRBJ1-2,TRBV27,TRBD1,TGTGCCAGCAGTCTCGACAGGGGAGGTGGCTACACCTTC,CASSLDRGGGYTF
.,TRBJ1-1,TRBV7-6,.,TGTGCCAGCAGCTCCCCAGGGAACACTGAAGCTTTCTTT,CASSSPGNTEAFF
few,TRBJ1-1,TRBV19,.,TGTGCCACAGATAACAGGGCCACTGAAGCTTTCTTT,CATDNRATEAFF
once,TRBJ1-4,TRBV5-1,.,TGCGCCAGCAGCCCAACGGGACATGGGGAAAAACTGTTTTTT,CASSPTGHGEKLFF
few,TRBJ2-1,TRBV6-6,TRBD2,TGTGCCAGCACTGTAACTAGCGGGAGAGTTAATGAGCAGTTCTTC,CASTVTSGRVNEQFF
.,TRBJ1-3,TRBV14,.,TGTGCCAGCACCGGACAGAGCATTGTCGGAAACACCATATATTTT,CASTGQSIVGNTIYF
.,TRBJ1-2,TRBV10-3,TRBD1,TGTGCCATCAGTACAGGGGGCGACTATGGCTACACCTTC,CAISTGGDYGYTF
.,TRBJ2-7,TRBV5-4,TRBD2,TGTGCCAGCAGTCCTAGCGGGGGGAAAACCTACGAGCAGTACTTC,CASSPSGGKTYEQYF
.,TRBJ2-1,TRBV6-1,.,TGTGCCAGCAGTCCCCGGACAGGAGGGGGTGAGCAGTTCTTC,CASSPRTGGGEQFF
.,TRBJ2-3,TRBV5-1,.,TGCGCCAGCAGCGGGAGAGGAGATACGCAGTATTTT,CASSGRGDTQYF
.,TRBJ2-5,TRBV11-1,TRBD2,TGTGCCAGCAGCTCATCGGGACTAGCGGAAGAGACCCAGTACTTC,CASSSSGLAEETQYF
.,TRBJ2-5,TRBV5-1,TRBD2,TGCGCCAGCAGCACGGGACTAGTGGGGGGATCTTCAGAGACCCAGTACTTC,CASSTGLVGGSSETQYF
.,TRBJ2-7,TRBV6-1,TRBD1,TGTGCCAGCAAAGAGGAACAGGGGGCCGCCTACGAGCAGTACTTC,CASKEEQGAAYEQYF
.,TRBJ2-7,TRBV10-3,.,TGTGCCATCAGTGATACCCAGACAGTTTACGAGCAGTACTTC,CAISDTQTVYEQYF
.,TRBJ2-2,TRBV18,TRBD1,TGTGCCAGCTCACTAAGACAGGGAAGGAGCGCCGGGGAGCTGTTTTTT,CASSLRQGRSAGELFF
.,TRBJ1-6,TRBV19,.,TGTGCCAGTAAAACGGGAGGGAATTCACCCCTCCACTTT,CASKTGGNSPLHF
.,TRBJ2-1,TRBV6-5,TRBD2,TGTGCCAGCAGTGGGGGGAGCGGGAGAATTGATGAGCAGTTCTTC,CASSGGSGRIDEQFF
.,TRBJ2-1,TRBV28,.,TGTGCCAGCACCCAGCCAGGGAACTACAATGAGCAGTTCTTC,CASTQPGNYNEQFF
.,TRBJ2-1,TRBV5-1,TRBD2,TGCGCCAGCAGCTTTATATATAGCGGGAACAATGAGCAGTTCTTC,CASSFIYSGNNEQFF
.,TRBJ2-3,TRBV14,TRBD2,TGTGCCAGCAGCCCGGGGGGGCGGGGGAGCACAGATACGCAGTATTTT,CASSPGGRGSTDTQYF
.,TRBJ1-2,TRBV7-6,TRBD1,TGTGCCAGCAGCCCCGGGACAGGGGACTATGGCTACACCTTC,CASSPGTGDYGYTF
.,TRBJ1-1,TRBV4-1,TRBD1,TGCGCCAGCAGCCAAGTCACAGGGGGTCCTGAAGCTTTCTTT,CASSQVTGGPEAFF
.,TRBJ1-2,TRBV19,.,TGTGCCAGTAGTATGTGGCCAGGGGAAGCTAACTATGGCTACACCTTC,CASSMWPGEANYGYTF
.,TRBJ2-1,TRBV2,.,TGTGCCAGCAGGGGACTCAACAATGAGCAGTTCTTC,CASRGLNNEQFF
.,TRBJ1-2,TRBV9,.,TGTGCCAGCAGCGGCCGGAGGGGGGGGCCATCCCTAATCTATGGCTACACCTTC,CASSGRRGGPSLIYGYTF
.,TRBJ1-1,TRBV30,.,TGTGCCTGGAGTGTAGGGGGGGCGAAGACTGAAGCTTTCTTT,CAWSVGGAKTEAFF
.,TRBJ2-7,TRBV12-5,.,TGTGCTAGTGGTTTGCACGGGACTTACGAGCAGTACTTC,CASGLHGTYEQYF
.,TRBJ2-7,TRBV5-6,.,TGTGCCAGCAGCTTCCCGAGCTCCTACGAGCAGTACTTC,CASSFPSSYEQYF
.,TRBJ1-1,TRBV5-1,.,TGCGCCAGCAGCTTGGAGGGTAACGGGATTGGGAACACTGAAGCTTTCTTT,CASSLEGNGIGNTEAFF
.,TRBJ2-1,TRBV5-1,.,TGCGCCAGCAGCTCTAGATATGAGCAGTTCTTC,CASSSRYEQFF
few,TRBJ2-3,TRBV7-3,.,TGTGCCAGCAGTCCAATCGGTGCGACAGATACGCAGTATTTT,CASSPIGATDTQYF
.,TRBJ1-3,TRBV29-1,TRBD1,TGCAGCGCGCCGGGACAGGGCGAAAACACCATATATTTT,CSAPGQGENTIYF
.,TRBJ2-7,TRBV2,.,TGTGCCAGCAGTGAACTACAGGTGGACCTCAACGAGCAGTACTTC,CASSELQVDLNEQYF
.,TRBJ1-1,TRBV25-1,.,TGTGCCAGCAACCTGAAGGGGGACACTGAAGCTTTCTTT,CASNLKGDTEAFF
.,TRBJ1-5,TRBV4-1,.,TGCGCCAGCAGCCCTTTTGAGAATAGCAATCAGCCCCAGCATTTT,CASSPFENSNQPQHF
.,TRBJ1-6,TRBV2,TRBD1,TGTGCCAGCAGCCTGACAGGGGACGGATCACCCCTCCACTTT,CASSLTGDGSPLHF
few,TRBJ2-1,TRBV6-4,.,TGTGCCAGCAGCCCCCGGGTTAGACCAGACAATGAGCAGTTCTTC,CASSPRVRPDNEQFF
.,TRBJ1-5,TRBV18,TRBD1,TGTGCCAGCTCACTGGGGACAGTAAATCAGCCCCAGCATTTT,CASSLGTVNQPQHF
.,TRBJ2-1,TRBV2,TRBD2,TGTGCCAGCATTACGGGGACTAGCAATGAGCAGTTCTTC,CASITGTSNEQFF
.,TRBJ1-5,TRBV5-1,.,TGTGCCAGCAGCTTGGGCAGGGGATCGCGTCAGCCCCAGCATTTT,CASSLGRGSRQPQHF
.,TRBJ1-5,TRBV5-6,.,TGTGCCAGCAGCTTGGGCGGGCAGGGAGGCTGGCAGCCCCAGCATTTT,CASSLGGQGGWQPQHF
once,TRBJ1-1,TRBV28,.,TGTGCCAGCAGAGGATATCTGGGGAGCCCGAACACTGAAGCTTTCTTT,CASRGYLGSPNTEAFF
.,TRBJ1-1,TRBV5-5,.,TGTGCCAGCAGCGCGACTATTTCGAACACTGAAGCTTTCTTT,CASSATISNTEAFF
.,TRBJ1-4,TRBV30,TRBD1,TGTGCCTCAGAAGGTGGGACAGGGGCTGAAAAACTGTTTTTT,CASEGGTGAEKLFF
once,TRBJ1-2,TRBV5-8,.,TGTGCCAGCAGCCAAGACAGGTTTAGCTACACCTTC,CASSQDRFSYTF
.,TRBJ2-5,TRBV5-1,.,TGCGCCAGCAGCTTGGAAGGTGGCGGGGAGACCCAGTACTTC,CASSLEGGGETQYF
.,TRBJ1-1,TRBV5-1,TRBD1,TGCGCCAGCAGCTCCCAGGGGGGCGTGAACACTGAAGCTTTCTTT,CASSSQGGVNTEAFF
.,TRBJ2-5,TRBV7-9,.,TGTGCCAGCAGCTTAGCAGAGTACCAAGAGACCCAGTACTTC,CASSLAEYQETQYF
.,TRBJ1-2,TRBV5-4,.,TGTGCCAGCAGCTTGGTTCGGGGGTTGGACTATGGCTACACCTTC,CASSLVRGLDYGYTF
once,TRBJ2-3,TRBV11-3,TRBD2,TGTGCCAGCAGCTTAGAACTGTGGCTAGCGGGAGGAAGGAGCACAGATACGCAGTATTTT,CASSLELWLAGGRSTDTQYF
.,TRBJ1-2,TRBV9,.,TGTGCCAGCAGTCGACAGTCCCAGTATGGCTACACCTTC,CASSRQSQYGYTF
.,TRBJ1-1,TRBV11-3,.,TGTGCCAGCAGCTTATCCAGTGGTGCCTTCCAGAACACTGAAGCTTTCTTT,CASSLSSGAFQNTEAFF
.,TRBJ2-7,TRBV19,TRBD1,TGTGCCAGTAGTATGGGACAGGGCTACGAGCAGTACTTC,CASSMGQGYEQYF